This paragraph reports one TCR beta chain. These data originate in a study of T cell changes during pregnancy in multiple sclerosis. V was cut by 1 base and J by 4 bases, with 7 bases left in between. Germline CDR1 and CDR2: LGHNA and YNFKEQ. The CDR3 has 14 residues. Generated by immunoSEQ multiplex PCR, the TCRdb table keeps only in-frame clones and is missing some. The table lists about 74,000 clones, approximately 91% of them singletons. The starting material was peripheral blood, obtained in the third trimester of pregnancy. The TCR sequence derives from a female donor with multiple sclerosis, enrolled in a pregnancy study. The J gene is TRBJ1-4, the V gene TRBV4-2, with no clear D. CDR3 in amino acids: CASSQVQDNEKLFF. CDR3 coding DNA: TGTGCCAGCAGCCAAGTTCAGGATAATGAAAAACTGTTTTTT.